A selection of T cell receptor beta chains follows, all from one sample in a study of patients and donors after allogeneic stem cell transplantation. TCRdb re-called the RT-PCR reads with MiXCR, one entry per CDR3 protein. This sample yields about a million distinct CDR3 sequences, of which roughly 17% are seen a single time; 5% to 6.5% belongs to the top ten. The sequenced sample consisted of blood, either unsorted or a sorted T cell fraction (not recorded which). These receptors came from a human donor who was either an allogeneic HSCT recipient or a stem cell or donor lymphocyte infusion donor (not recorded which). It is not recorded whose cells these are; they may come from a transplant donor. Each CDR3 is given with its conserved first and last residue. The D gene is left open where the match is weak.

j_gene	v_gene	d_gene	CDR3aa
TRBJ1-1	TRBV27	TRBD1	CASSSGTGNLDTEAFF
TRBJ1-2	TRBV4-1	-	CASKTTGNYGYTF
TRBJ2-6	TRBV27	-	CASSGSGAPAGANVLTF
TRBJ1-2	TRBV20-1	-	CSAPRMGNYGYTF
TRBJ2-6	TRBV2	TRBD1	CASKRQGAGANVLTF
TRBJ2-1	TRBV7-2	-	CASSFRQGPEQFF
TRBJ2-2	TRBV6-2/TRBV6-3	-	CASTLPSWGNTGELFF
TRBJ2-3	TRBV12-3/TRBV12-4	TRBD2	CASSLTSGRDTQYF
TRBJ1-4	TRBV7-8	-	CASSLESGVSREKLFF
TRBJ2-1	TRBV10-3	TRBD2	CAISGTSDYNEQFF
TRBJ2-1	TRBV11-2	TRBD1	CASSLAYRGRLGNEQFF
TRBJ2-1	TRBV6-6	-	CASLAGIYNEQFF
TRBJ1-1	TRBV29-1	-	CSVEGGQGTEAFF
TRBJ1-3	TRBV10-2	-	CASLRTANSGNTIYF
TRBJ2-3	TRBV11-1	-	CASSYNRQPPRGTDTQYF
TRBJ2-3	TRBV18	-	CATFLSADTQYF
TRBJ2-7	TRBV24-1	TRBD1	CATSGPGQGAYEQYF
TRBJ1-1	TRBV18	-	CASSPPVRSTEAFF
TRBJ2-1	TRBV9	TRBD2	CASSVSGRAANEQFF
TRBJ2-7	TRBV12-3/TRBV12-4	-	CASSPRSSQGMFEQYF
TRBJ2-1	TRBV11-1	TRBD2	CASSDPLAGGLSSYNEQFF
TRBJ2-5	TRBV15	TRBD2	CATSREGGRETQYF
TRBJ2-1	TRBV20-1	TRBD2	CSALAGVSNEQFF
TRBJ2-7	TRBV7-3	TRBD1	CASSLTPDRDSRYEQYF
TRBJ2-5	TRBV6-2/TRBV6-3	-	CASSTPPEGWETQYF
TRBJ2-7	TRBV5-6	TRBD1	CASSDRPDRGNYEQYF
TRBJ1-1	TRBV12-3/TRBV12-4	-	CASSYRQSAFF
TRBJ2-1	TRBV12-3/TRBV12-4	TRBD2	CASSIGLAGRYNEQFF
TRBJ2-7	TRBV4-3	TRBD2	CASSQSLRGVTYEQYF
TRBJ1-6	TRBV12-5	TRBD1	CASGSDRDRHNSPLHF
TRBJ1-2	TRBV6-2/TRBV6-3	-	CASSYGSDAGGYTF
TRBJ1-1	TRBV10-3	TRBD1	CAISELQGGAFF
TRBJ2-7	TRBV7-2	-	CASSLGGPRFYEQYF
TRBJ1-2	TRBV14	-	CASSQDMAGSYTF
TRBJ2-7	TRBV12-3/TRBV12-4	TRBD2	CASSYSSGSYEQYF
TRBJ1-1	TRBV13	TRBD1	CASSPTQSGTGETEAFF
TRBJ2-7	TRBV5-1	-	CASSWDVGSYEQYF
TRBJ1-5	TRBV6-1	TRBD1	CASRETGNNQPQHF
TRBJ2-5	TRBV30	-	CAQDLTGGAQYF
TRBJ1-5	TRBV1	-	CTRPTGNQPQHF
TRBJ2-4	TRBV30	-	CAWSRAAKNIQYF
TRBJ2-3	TRBV6-5	-	CASSYGGRVSDTQYF
TRBJ2-5	TRBV5-1	-	CASSSGDLSETQYF
TRBJ2-2	TRBV12-3/TRBV12-4	-	CASSSATPTGELFF
TRBJ1-2	TRBV9	-	CASTPRALALGGYTF
TRBJ1-1	TRBV2	-	CASGIGDGTEAFF
TRBJ1-5	TRBV5-1	-	CASSLEPGSGNQPQHF